These 14 T cell receptor beta chains share one sample of origin, sequenced in a study of blood T cell repertoires in COVID-19. Only in-frame clones appear in the TCRdb table, and some are missing; sequencing was by immunoSEQ multiplex PCR. This sample has about 260,000 clones; approximately 90% occur once, and the top ten carry approximately 4%. Input material: peripheral blood. The receptors were sampled from a man between 18 and 29 years old with active or convalescent COVID-19.

The chain combines TRBV28 with TRBJ1-2, with 7 bases matching TRBD1. The J segment lost 2 bases and the V segment lost 8 bases, leaving 5 bases of the junction unmatched. Germline V gives CDR1 MDHEN, CDR2 SYDVKM. This CDR3 region has 13 residues. CDR3 sequence: CASRTGLNYGYTF. In DNA form, the CDR3 reads TGTGCCAGCCGGACAGGCTTGAACTATGGCTACACCTTC.

The rearrangement links TRBV3-1 (or the pseudogene TRBV3-2) to TRBJ2-7, with D maybe TRBD1 (5 bases). Germline V lookup: CDR1 LGHDT, CDR2 YNNKEL (reference sequence). This CDR3 is built from 13 residues. V was shortened by 1 base and J by 6 bases, with 10 bases between the two germline ends. CDR3 in amino acids: CASSQVLGAEQYF. Here the CDR3 DNA reads TGTGCCAGCAGCCAAGTGCTAGGGGCCGAGCAGTACTTC.

The V gene is TRBV5-1, the J gene TRBJ2-6; D not resolved. CDR1 and CDR2 (germline): SGHRS, YFSETQ. This CDR3 region has 14 residues. The V end was cut by 1 base, the J end by 5 bases, with 7 bases between. The CDR3 region has the DNA TGCGCCAGCAGCTTGACTTCCCGGGCCAACGTCCTGACTTTC. This translates into CASSLTSRANVLTF.

This clone was counted only a few times. The same CDR3 is also encoded by other DNA sequences in this sample. The rearrangement links TRBV27 to TRBJ1-5, with a possible D match to TRBD1 (5 bases). The CDR3 sequence is 14 residues long. Trimming cost V 2 bases and J 0 bases, with 5 bases left between them. Per germline, CDR1 MNHEY and CDR2 SMNVEV (reference sequence). The CDR3 region is CASSLQGSNQPQHF. CDR3 DNA: TGTGCCAGCAGTTTACAGGGTAGCAATCAGCCCCAGCATTTT.

This sequence joins TRBV19 and TRBJ2-1; D gene ambiguous. Germline CDR1 and CDR2: LNHDA and SQIVND (reference sequence). The V end was cut by 1 base, the J end by 10 bases, with 11 bases between. The CDR3 totals 13 residues. In nucleotides, the CDR3 is TGTGCCAGTAGTATAGGGCCCCGCAGGGAGCAGTTCTTC. Amino acid sequence: CASSIGPRREQFF.

The V and J genes are TRBV29-1 and TRBJ2-1; possible D gene TRBD2, 5 bases. The ends were cut back, 4 bases at V and 5 bases at J, with 15 bases in the middle. Per germline, CDR1 SQVTM and CDR2 ANQGSEA. This CDR3 region has 14 residues. CDR3 in amino acids: CSVGRLADNNEQFF. The CDR3 nucleotides are TGCAGCGTTGGGCGGCTAGCCGACAACAATGAGCAGTTCTTC.

CDR3 coding DNA: TGTGCCACTCAAGGGGCATCCCTATATGGCTACACCTTC. The encoded protein is CATQGASLYGYTF. The chain is built from TRBV19 and TRBJ1-2, with D possibly TRBD1 on 5 matching bases. The CDR3 totals 13 residues. Germline CDR1 LNHDA, CDR2 SQIVND (reference sequence). Trimming stripped 10 bases from V and 5 bases from J, with 17 bases between.

The rearrangement uses TRBV30 and TRBJ2-3; TRBD2 is a possible D gene (5 bases). V was trimmed by 0 bases and J by 2 bases, leaving 15 bases between them. Looked up from germline, CDR1 is GTSNPN and CDR2 is SVGIG (reference sequence). CDR3 size: 16 residues. As DNA, the CDR3 is TGTGCCTGGAGTGTTAGTGGGAGATACTACACAGATACGCAGTATTTT. Translated, it gives CAWSVSGRYYTDTQYF.

The chain joins TRBV30 to TRBJ2-7, with 11 bases lining up with TRBD2. Germline V CDR1 and CDR2: GTSNPN, SVGIG (reference sequence). V shed 6 bases and J 7 bases; nucleotides not matched to a gene: 8. The CDR3 runs to 13 residues. The CDR3 reads CACILAGVGEQYF. Here the CDR3 DNA reads TGTGCCTGCATACTAGCGGGAGTTGGTGAGCAGTACTTC.

The chain has TRBV7-2 and TRBJ1-5; D gene ambiguous. CDR3 length: 13 residues. V was pared by 5 bases and J by 0 bases, with 5 bases between. From germline, CDR1 is SGHTA and CDR2 FQGNSA. CDR3 protein: CASSQHSNQPQHF. As DNA, the CDR3 is TGTGCCAGCAGCCAACATAGCAATCAGCCCCAGCATTTT.

The chain links TRBV28 to TRBJ2-3, with TRBD2 identical over 7 bases. Germline V gene lookup returns CDR1 MDHEN and CDR2 SYDVKM. Losses at the gene ends were 11 bases for V and 2 bases for J; bases not matched to a gene: 4. The CDR3 is 12 amino acids. The CDR3 DNA reads as TGTGCCTCCCGGGACTACACAGATACGCAGTATTTT. Its translation: CASRDYTDTQYF.

The chain combines TRBV11-1 with TRBJ1-6, with TRBD1 as a possible D gene (6 bases). The V end was cut by 5 bases, the J end by 7 bases, with 18 bases between. CDR3 length: 16 amino acids. Germline CDR1 reads SGHAT; CDR2 reads FQDESV (reference sequence). In nucleotides, the CDR3 is TGTGCCAGCAGCACTATCCAACAGGGCTCCAATTCACCCCTCCACTTT. Translated, it gives CASSTIQQGSNSPLHF.

The rearrangement joins TRBV19 to TRBJ2-7; D is possibly TRBD2 (6 bases). There are 13 residues in the CDR3. Germline V lookup: CDR1 LNHDA, CDR2 SQIVND (reference sequence). Trimming took 10 bases from V and 6 from J, leaving 19 bases between them. CDR3 sequence (DNA): TGTGCCACCCACTCGGAGGGAAGGCGCGAGCAGTACTTC. Translation: CATHSEGRREQYF.

This chain joins TRBV27 and TRBJ1-1; 8 nucleotides line up with TRBD1. The germline V gene encodes CDR1 MNHEY and CDR2 SMNVEV (reference sequence). V dropped 5 bases and J dropped 8; count of bases not matched to a gene: 16. This CDR3 contains 16 residues. In DNA, the CDR3 is TGTGCCAGCAGTCCGTCCTTGGGACAGGTGGGGCTGGAAGCTTTCTTT. Its protein is CASSPSLGQVGLEAFF.